The clone carrying this TCR beta chain came up once. The CDR3 covers 15 residues. In germline, CDR1 is KGHDR, CDR2 SFDVKD. V lost 0 bases to trimming and J lost 5 bases, with 12 bases between them. The assay was immunoSEQ multiplex PCR, and TCRdb's table has in-frame clones only and misses some. The table records some 99,000 clones, around 72% of them present only once. This record comes from a study of blood T cell repertoires in COVID-19. Sequenced input: peripheral blood. J is TRBJ2-5 and V is TRBV24-1, with a weak D call TRBD2 (5 bases). This receptor was obtained from a man aged 65-85 years with acute or convalescent COVID-19. The CDR3 region is CATSDLEGSGETQYF. The CDR3 nucleotides are TGTGCCACCAGTGATTTGGAGGGTTCCGGGGAGACCCAGTACTTC.